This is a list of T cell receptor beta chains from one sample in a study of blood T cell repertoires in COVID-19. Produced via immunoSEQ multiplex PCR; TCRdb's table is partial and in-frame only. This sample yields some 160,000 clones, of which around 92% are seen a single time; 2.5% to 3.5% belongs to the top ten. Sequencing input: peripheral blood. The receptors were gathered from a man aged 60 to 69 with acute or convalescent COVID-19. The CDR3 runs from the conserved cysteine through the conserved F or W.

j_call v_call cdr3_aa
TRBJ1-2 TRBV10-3 CAISTPGQGSADGYTF
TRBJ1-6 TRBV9 CASSSQGQEEYNSPLHF
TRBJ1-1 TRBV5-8 CASSLRREAFF
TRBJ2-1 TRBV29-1 CSVERGSSYNEQFF
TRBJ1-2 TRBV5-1 CASSLGGQGAYGYTF
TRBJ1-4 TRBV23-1 CASSQGAGRNEKLFF
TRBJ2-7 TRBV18 CASSRTGGRSEQYF
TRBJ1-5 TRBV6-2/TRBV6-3 CASSTNIQRWRGNSNQPQHF
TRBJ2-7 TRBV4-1 CASGGGVREQYF
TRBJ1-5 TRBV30 CAWSGGSQPQHF
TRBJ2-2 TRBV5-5 CASSFGRELFF
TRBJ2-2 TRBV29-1 CSVWERIDTGELFF
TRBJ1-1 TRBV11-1 CASSPRDSEAFF
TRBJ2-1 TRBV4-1 CASSQRADSYNEQFF
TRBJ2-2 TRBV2 CASKEGGGTGELFF
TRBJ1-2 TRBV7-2 CASSLAGAGGGAGYTF
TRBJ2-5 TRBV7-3 CASSFGQGWETQYF
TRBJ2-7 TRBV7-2 CASSSSWGDEQYF
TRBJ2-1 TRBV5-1 CASSLALTPSNEQFF
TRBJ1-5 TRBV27 CASSINGYNQPQHF
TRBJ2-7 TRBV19 CASSRLRELGYEQYF
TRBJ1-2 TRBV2 CASSATRGQGYGYTF
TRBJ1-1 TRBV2 CATQGHMNTEAFF
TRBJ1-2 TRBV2 CASSEGRNYGYTF
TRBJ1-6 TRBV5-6 CASSALGYYNSPLHF
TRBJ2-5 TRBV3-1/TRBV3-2 CASSQPSGGAYETQYF
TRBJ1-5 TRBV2 CASSDIQGNQPQHF
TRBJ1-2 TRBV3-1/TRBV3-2 CASSPGGLYGYTF
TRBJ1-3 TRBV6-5 CASSSGDRGNTIYF
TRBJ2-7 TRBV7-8 CASSRAGGQTSYEQYF
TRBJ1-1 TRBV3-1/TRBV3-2 CASSQGGRGTEAFF